A single sample gave rise to the 31 T cell receptor beta chains below, sequenced in a study of T cells and Merkel cell carcinoma outcomes. Using immunoSEQ multiplex PCR, the repertoire was profiled, and TCRdb retains in-frame clones only, with some absent. The sample gives under 20,000 clones, over 70% of which show up once; approximately 3.3% is in the top ten. The sample comprised tumor tissue from Merkel cell carcinoma. The receptors were sampled from a human donor with Merkel cell carcinoma.

The chain employs TRBV9 and TRBJ2-3; tentatively, D is TRBD2 (6 bases). In germline, CDR1 is SGDLS, CDR2 YYNGEE. The V gene lost 4 bases and the J gene lost 3 bases, with 9 bases spanning the gap. The CDR3 totals 13 residues. The CDR3 loop reads CASSSSGTDTQYF. The CDR3 region has the DNA TGTGCCAGCAGCTCAAGCGGGACAGATACGCAGTATTTT.

This chain connects TRBV14 to TRBJ1-1; no reliable D call. V was clipped by 1 base and J by 1 base, with 10 bases between them. The length of the CDR3 is 15 residues. Germline V gene sequence: CDR1 SGHDN, CDR2 FVKESK. This CDR3 reads CASSQVGQANTEAFF. CDR3 coding DNA: TGTGCCAGCAGCCAAGTAGGGCAGGCGAACACTGAAGCTTTCTTT.

The chain combines TRBV18 with TRBJ1-1; D gene unclear. The germline V gene has CDR1 KGHSH and CDR2 LQKENI. V shed 5 bases and J shed 3 bases, with 10 bases lying between them. The CDR3 has 13 amino acids. CDR3 sequence: CASSGKSDTEAFF. The CDR3, as DNA: TGTGCCAGCTCAGGGAAATCGGACACTGAAGCTTTCTTT. Based on the CDR3 plus reference TRBV18 and TRBJ1-1, the full variable domain is NAGVMQNPRHLVRRRGQEARLRCSPMKGHSHVYWYRQLPEEGLKFMVYLQKENIIDESGMPKERFSAEFPKEGPSILRIQQVVRGDSAAYFCASSGKSDTEAFFGQGTRLTVV.

This rearrangement joins TRBV10-3 to TRBJ2-7, with no clear D. The length of the CDR3 is 12 residues. V was cut by 1 base and J by 6 bases, with 7 bases left in between. Germline V gene data show CDR1 as ENHRY and CDR2 as SYGVKD. The CDR3 here is CAISELAREQYF. The DNA of the CDR3 is TGTGCCATCAGTGAGTTGGCCCGCGAGCAGTACTTC.

The genes are TRBV5-1 and TRBJ2-5; D is unclear. V was clipped by 2 bases and J by 4 bases, with 9 bases between them. This CDR3 spans 13 amino acids. CDR1 is SGHRS, CDR2 YFSETQ, per germline. The CDR3 nucleotides read TGCGCCAGCAGCTTCGGGCCCGGAGAGACCCAGTACTTC. It is translated as CASSFGPGETQYF.

The rearrangement uses TRBV28 and TRBJ2-5, with D perhaps given as TRBD1 or TRBD2 (5 bases each). The CDR3 runs 15 residues. Trimming took off 2 bases at V and 1 base at J, with 11 bases between the two ends. From germline, CDR1 is MDHEN and CDR2 SYDVKM. The CDR3 sequence is CASSLGGMVQETQYF. CDR3 bases: TGTGCCAGCAGTTTAGGGGGAATGGTCCAAGAGACCCAGTACTTC. The full variable domain, rest sourced from reference TRBV28 and TRBJ2-5, is DVKVTQSSRYLVKRTGEKVFLECVQDMDHENMFWYRQDPGLGLRLIYFSYDVKMKEKGDIPEGYSVSREKKERFSLILESASTNQTSMYLCASSLGGMVQETQYFGPGTRLLVL.

The chain combines TRBV9 with TRBJ2-5; no firm D call. Trimming took 2 bases from V and 7 from J, leaving 12 bases between them. The CDR3 has 13 amino acids. Germline V gene data show CDR1 as SGDLS and CDR2 as YYNGEE. CDR3 nucleotides: TGTGCCAGCAGCGTCTCAGACACGGGGACCCAGTACTTC. Its protein is CASSVSDTGTQYF.

The chain links TRBV5-6 to TRBJ2-3; D is unclear. Germline CDR1 is SGHDT and CDR2 is YYEEEE. Trimming stripped 4 bases from V and 5 bases from J, with 5 bases between. There are 11 residues in the CDR3. CDR3 residues: CASSQEDTQYF. The CDR3 coding sequence is TGTGCCAGCAGCCAGGAAGATACGCAGTATTTT.

The V call is TRBV5-1, the J call TRBJ1-2; 9 bases map to TRBD1. The J segment lost 8 bases and the V segment lost 4 bases, leaving 21 bases of the junction unmatched. The CDR3 has 18 amino acids. The germline V gene has CDR1 SGHRS and CDR2 YFSETQ. This chain's CDR3 is CASSSSGQGGGIRRGYTF. The CDR3 nucleotides are TGCGCCAGCAGCAGCTCGGGACAGGGAGGAGGGATTAGGAGAGGCTACACCTTC.

V gene TRBV10-3 combines with J gene TRBJ1-2; no clear D. This CDR3 is built from 12 residues. The germline V gene encodes CDR1 ENHRY and CDR2 SYGVKD. Trimming took 10 bases from V and 3 from J, leaving 12 bases between them. The CDR3 nucleotides read TGTGCCACCTCCCAGGAGTACTATGGCTACACCTTC. Translating gives CATSQEYYGYTF.

This clone was counted once. The chain combines TRBV9 with TRBJ1-4; TRBD1 might be the D (6 bases). This CDR3 contains 15 residues. V was trimmed by 0 bases and J by 8 bases, leaving 14 bases between them. Germline-derived CDR1 and CDR2 are SGDLS and YYNGEE. CDR3 region: CASSVGVGALEKLFF. In DNA form, the CDR3 reads TGTGCCAGCAGCGTAGGTGTGGGGGCTTTAGAAAAACTGTTTTTT.

V is TRBV18 and J is TRBJ2-5; D is ambiguous. Trimming took 3 bases from V and 2 from J, leaving 10 bases between them. The CDR3 spans 14 residues. Germline V gene data show CDR1 as KGHSH and CDR2 as LQKENI. This chain's CDR3 is CASSPFHTQETQYF. The DNA of the CDR3 is TGTGCCAGCTCACCCTTCCACACACAAGAGACCCAGTACTTC.

The chain uses TRBV5-5 and TRBJ1-5, with D perhaps TRBD1 (5 bases). The germline V gene has CDR1 SGHKS and CDR2 YYEKEE (reference sequence). V was shortened by 4 bases and J by 1 base, with 9 bases between the two germline ends. The CDR3 length is 14 residues. CDR3 DNA sequence: TGTGCCAGCAGCCCCGGGGCCAGCAATCAGCCCCAGCATTTT. It is translated as CASSPGASNQPQHF.

V and J are TRBV7-2 and TRBJ2-3, with 7 positions matching TRBD2. The V gene end was trimmed by 6 bases and the J gene end by 8 bases; junction bases not matched to a gene: 17. This CDR3 is 16 amino acids long. CDR1 is SGHTA, CDR2 FQGNSA, per germline. The CDR3 sequence: CASSVESGMGRATQYF. CDR3 nucleotides: TGTGCCAGCAGTGTGGAGAGCGGGATGGGTAGGGCTACGCAGTATTTT.

In its sample, this clone is medium-sized (0.01 to 0.1%). The rearrangement uses TRBV28 and TRBJ1-2; D possibly corresponds to TRBD1 (6 bases). CDR1 and CDR2 from the germline V gene are MDHEN and SYDVKM. The CDR3 loop spans 15 amino acids. V was cut by 5 bases and J by 7 bases, with 20 bases left in between. CDR3 coding DNA: TGTGCCAGCAGTGCTACACAGGGCGCTGGATTTGGCTACACCTTC. As protein: CASSATQGAGFGYTF.

This clone was seen a single time. The CDR3 region is CASSVWGVGGNQPQHF. The CDR3 region has the DNA TGTGCCAGCAGTGTCTGGGGGGTAGGGGGCAATCAGCCCCAGCATTTT. This chain uses TRBV2 with TRBJ1-5, with D perhaps TRBD1 (5 bases). Germline V gene sequence: CDR1 SNHLY, CDR2 FYNNEI. Trimming left V 4 bases short and J 2 bases short, with 15 bases between. This CDR3 has 16 residues.

J is TRBJ2-6 and V is TRBV5-1, with D uncertain. Trimming cost V 0 bases and J 4 bases, with 11 bases left between them. The V gene's germline CDR1 is SGHRS and CDR2 YFSETQ. The CDR3 runs 16 residues. This CDR3 reads CASSLGEMVGANVLTF. The CDR3 DNA follows: TGCGCCAGCAGCTTGGGGGAAATGGTCGGGGCCAACGTCCTGACTTTC.

The chain couples TRBV5-1 to TRBJ2-5, with D possibly TRBD2 on 7 matching bases. V gave up 1 base and J gave up 5 bases, with 12 bases separating them. CDR1 and CDR2 (germline): SGHRS, YFSETQ. This CDR3 has 14 residues. CDR3 amino acids: CASSLYREGETQYF. The CDR3 DNA is TGCGCCAGCAGCTTGTACAGGGAGGGCGAGACCCAGTACTTC.

The gene calls are TRBV4-2 and TRBJ1-1; D not resolved. Germline V gene lookup returns CDR1 LGHNA and CDR2 YNFKEQ. CDR3 length: 12 residues. The germline V and J ends were trimmed by 4 bases and 10 bases, with 13 bases remaining between them. The CDR3: CASSLGKEGAFF. CDR3 coding DNA: TGTGCCAGCAGCCTAGGGAAGGAAGGAGCTTTCTTT.

The chain is built from TRBV7-9 and TRBJ2-7; possible D gene TRBD2, 5 bases. From germline, CDR1 is SEHNR and CDR2 FQNEAQ (reference sequence). V lost 4 bases and J lost 6, with 13 bases in between. The CDR3 totals 13 residues. The CDR3 sequence: CASSYRGPLEQYF. The CDR3 DNA sequence: TGTGCCAGCAGCTACCGGGGTCCGCTCGAGCAGTACTTC.

This clone is large. Other DNA sequences within the sample encode an identical CDR3. The chain employs TRBV5-6 and TRBJ2-5; TRBD1 might be the D (5 bases). The CDR3 is 13 amino acids. V was shortened by 4 bases and J by 1 base, with 8 bases between the two germline ends. CDR1 and CDR2 (germline): SGHDT, YYEEEE. In DNA, the CDR3 is TGTGCCAGCAGCCCCGACAGCCAAGAGACCCAGTACTTC. This codes for CASSPDSQETQYF.

The chain employs TRBV5-4 and TRBJ2-1, with 9 bases aligning to TRBD2. Trimming cost V 0 bases and J 9 bases; bases outside gene matches: 13. This CDR3 region has 17 residues. Germline-derived CDR1 and CDR2 are SGHNT and YYREEE (reference sequence). The CDR3 sequence is CASSLAGRGRGGPEQFF. CDR3 bases: TGTGCCAGCAGCTTGGCCGGTCGCGGGCGGGGGGGCCCTGAGCAGTTCTTC.

The CDR3: CASSERLTPDQPQHF. The CDR3 DNA is TGTGCCAGCAGTGAGAGGTTGACACCAGATCAGCCCCAGCATTTT. This chain uses TRBV4-2 with TRBJ1-5; D not certain. Germline values: CDR1 LGHNA, CDR2 YNFKEQ. The CDR3 is made up of 15 amino acids. V was pared by 6 bases and J by 5 bases, with 17 bases between.

The chain links TRBV30 to TRBJ1-4, with D hard to call. V gave up 0 bases and J gave up 0 bases, with 2 bases separating them. Germline V gene lookup returns CDR1 GTSNPN and CDR2 SVGIG (reference sequence). This CDR3 contains 13 residues. The CDR3 bases are TGTGCCTGGAGTGTTGCAACTAATGAAAAACTGTTTTTT. Its translation is CAWSVATNEKLFF.

The V and J genes are TRBV5-1 and TRBJ2-2, with TRBD2 matching 7 bases. The germline CDR1 and CDR2 sequences are SGHRS and YFSETQ. The CDR3 is 14 residues long. J was trimmed by 6 bases and V by 4 bases; bases with no gene match: 6. The CDR3 nucleotides are TGCGCCAGCAGCCACGTTCGGGAGGCCGGGGAGCTGTTTTTT. Protein sequence: CASSHVREAGELFF.

The CDR3 region is CASSPQAGDFRYF. For the CDR3, the DNA is TGTGCCAGCTCACCACAAGCGGGAGATTTTCGGTATTTT. The chain carries TRBV18 and TRBJ2-3; 8 bases align to TRBD2. Germline trimming cut 1 base from V and 14 bases from J; bases unmatched to any gene: 8. Germline lookup yields CDR1 KGHSH and CDR2 LQKENI. This CDR3 is built from 13 residues.

Notes on this clone: The conserved final phenylalanine or tryptophan is absent from the CDR3, which likely points to a read error. No DNA is shown, since the ends of the CDR3 on it are uncertain; the CDR3 is the one TCRdb lists. The genes are TRBV5-8 and TRBJ2-7; the table's D call TRBD2 went unverified against the DNA. The CDR3 has 8 residues if both end residues are counted. Looked up from germline, CDR1 is SGHTS and CDR2 is YDEGEE. The CDR3 region is CASSSVSI.

The genes are TRBV21-1 and TRBJ2-2; the table's TRBD1 call for D was not verified on the DNA. TRBV21-1 is a listed pseudogene. The length of the CDR3 is 15 residues. CDR3 bases: TGTGCCACCTGGCGGCAGGGTAGTAACACCGGGGAGCTGTTTTTT. Protein product: CATWRQGSNTGELFF.

The V and J genes are TRBV28 and TRBJ1-1; a possible D gene is TRBD1 (5 bases). The V and J ends lost 7 bases and 10 bases respectively, with 19 bases between them. The germline CDR1 and CDR2 sequences are MDHEN and SYDVKM. This CDR3 is built from 13 residues. DNA for the CDR3: TGTGCCAGCACGGAGGGGAGGGGTTGGCGAGCTTTCTTT. This codes for CASTEGRGWRAFF.

This clone was seen a handful of times. J is TRBJ2-2 and V is TRBV27; no clear D gene. This CDR3 comprises 14 residues. The ends were cut back, 5 bases at V and 6 bases at J, with 13 bases in the middle. CDR1 and CDR2 (germline): MNHEY, SMNVEV (reference sequence). The CDR3 sequence is CASSISAVPGELFF. CDR3 DNA sequence: TGTGCCAGCAGTATCTCGGCCGTACCCGGGGAGCTGTTTTTT.

The rearrangement uses TRBV18 and TRBJ2-5; no firm D call. Trimming pared 3 bases from V and 0 bases from J, leaving 2 bases between. This CDR3 comprises 12 residues. CDR1 is KGHSH and CDR2 is LQKENI in the germline V gene. DNA of the CDR3: TGTGCCAGCTCACCGTACCAAGAGACCCAGTACTTC. Its protein is CASSPYQETQYF.